This passage covers 27 T cell receptor beta chains from one sample sequenced in a study of a mutant IDH1 vaccine in newly diagnosed glioma (dated by TCRdb to about 2021). Reading the label with the study, this specimen's time point is: week 23, last vaccination. Every vaccine dose consisted of 300 ug of a 20-mer mutant IDH1 peptide in Montanide, administered subcutaneously together with topical imiquimod. Library creation used the immunoSEQ multiplex PCR assay. What TCRdb holds here is the immuneACCESS table cut down to in-frame rearrangements. Part of the clones is not present; checked against another copy, under half of the missing clones reflect an unresolved V gene, and the others are unexplained. The sample table shows roughly 29,000 clones, and 65% to 85% are seen once. The biggest ten clones account for around 8% of the sample. These receptors' targets are unknown. Material: PBMCs, obtained from a glioma patient whose treatment included an IDH1 peptide vaccine. These TCRs come from a woman in her late teens or twenties with glioma.

The chain links TRBV9 to TRBJ2-3; 13 nucleotides align to TRBD2. Germline V gene lookup returns CDR1 SGDLS and CDR2 YYNGEE. The CDR3 extends over 20 amino acids. The junction had 15 bases not matched to a gene; V was cut back by 3 bases and J by 2 bases. The CDR3 reads CASSALRGLAGVTLTDTQYF. CDR3 DNA: TGTGCCAGCAGCGCCCTTAGAGGACTAGCGGGAGTGACGCTCACAGATACGCAGTATTTT.

The chain carries TRBV7-8 and TRBJ1-6; D unresolved. This CDR3 has 11 amino acids. Germline values: CDR1 SGHVS, CDR2 FQNEAQ. Trimming pared 4 bases from V and 16 bases from J, leaving 11 bases between. CDR3 protein: CASSSGTVLHF. DNA of the CDR3: TGTGCCAGCAGCTCCGGTACCGTTCTCCACTTT.

The J gene is TRBJ2-3, the V gene TRBV9; 7 bases match TRBD2. The CDR3 spans 16 residues. Germline V gene lookup returns CDR1 SGDLS and CDR2 YYNGEE. The junction had 6 bases not matched to a gene; V was cut back by 0 bases and J by 2 bases. The CDR3 bases are TGTGCCAGCAGCGTAGGACCGGGGGGAGCCACAGATACGCAGTATTTT. This gives the protein CASSVGPGGATDTQYF.

The genes are TRBV28 and TRBJ1-2, with 7 bases aligning to TRBD1. The CDR3 is made up of 14 amino acids. CDR1 is MDHEN and CDR2 is SYDVKM in the germline V gene. V lost 10 bases to trimming and J lost 0 bases; unmatched junction nucleotides: 8. In DNA form, the CDR3 reads TGTGCCATCAAGCCCACAGGGGCTAACTATGGCTACACCTTC. Its protein product is CAIKPTGANYGYTF.

This chain uses TRBV27 with TRBJ1-1; 7 positions match TRBD1. Per germline, CDR1 MNHEY and CDR2 SMNVEV (reference sequence). With 2 bases clipped from V and 0 bases from J, the junction kept 3 bases outside the gene matches. This CDR3 region has 15 residues. CDR3 loop: CASSLSQGVNTEAFF. For the CDR3, the DNA is TGTGCCAGCAGTTTAAGTCAGGGGGTGAACACTGAAGCTTTCTTT.

The CDR3 coding sequence is TGCAGCGTTGTCCCCAGGGGGCTCTACGAGCAGTACTTC. This sequence encodes CSVVPRGLYEQYF. The rearrangement uses TRBV29-1 and TRBJ2-7; TRBD1 aligns across 8 bases. Trimming removed 4 bases from V and 3 bases from J; junction bases left unmatched: 5. The length of the CDR3 is 13 residues. Germline V gene lookup returns CDR1 SQVTM and CDR2 ANQGSEA.

The chain joins TRBV9 to TRBJ1-1; D not certain. The CDR3 contains 13 residues. The ends were cut back, 6 bases at V and 0 bases at J, with 9 bases in the middle. The germline V gene encodes CDR1 SGDLS and CDR2 YYNGEE. The CDR3 nucleotides are TGTGCCAGCAACCTCCTCCTGAACACTGAAGCTTTCTTT. This sequence encodes CASNLLLNTEAFF. Variable domain in full (rest from reference TRBV9 and TRBJ1-1): DSGVTQTPKHLITATGQRVTLRCSPRSGDLSVYWYQQSLDQGLQFLIQYYNGEERAKGNILERFSAQQFPDLHSELNLSSLELGDSALYFCASNLLLNTEAFFGQGTRLTVV.

The chain couples TRBV11-3 to TRBJ2-2; no clear D. Germline V gene lookup returns CDR1 SGHNT and CDR2 YENEEA. The CDR3 loop spans 14 amino acids. Trimming took off 1 base at V and 2 bases at J, with 5 bases between the two ends. The CDR3 is CASSLGDNTGELFF. The CDR3 nucleotides read TGTGCCAGCAGCTTAGGAGATAACACCGGGGAGCTGTTTTTT.

The V call is TRBV2, the J call TRBJ1-5, with D tentatively TRBD1 (6 bases). CDR1 SNHLY and CDR2 FYNNEI come from the germline V gene. The CDR3 is 13 amino acids. Trimming pared 5 bases from V and 5 bases from J, leaving 10 bases between. This chain's CDR3 is CASSNREDQPQHF. The CDR3 region has the DNA TGTGCCAGCAGTAACAGGGAGGATCAGCCCCAGCATTTT.

The chain uses TRBV11-3 and TRBJ2-5; TRBD2 matches 9 bases. V was pared by 8 bases and J by 4 bases, with 8 bases of the junction left unmatched. From germline, CDR1 is SGHNT and CDR2 YENEEA. CDR3 length: 14 residues. CDR3 sequence: CASHQAGGPETQYF. CDR3 nucleotide sequence: TGTGCCAGCCACCAAGCGGGGGGTCCAGAGACCCAGTACTTC.

This chain uses TRBV13 with TRBJ1-2; TRBD1 matches 10 bases. CDR3 size: 16 residues. Germline CDR1 is PRHDT and CDR2 is FYEKMQ (reference sequence). V lost 5 bases and J lost 1; bases outside the gene matches: 7. CDR3 sequence: CASSIRQGAVNYGYTF. CDR3 in DNA: TGTGCCAGCAGCATCAGACAGGGGGCCGTTAACTATGGCTACACCTTC. Full variable domain (remainder filled in from reference TRBV13 and TRBJ1-2): AAGVIQSPRHLIKEKRETATLKCYPIPRHDTVYWYQQGPGQDPQFLISFYEKMQSDKGSIPDRFSAQQFSDYHSELNMSSLELGDSALYFCASSIRQGAVNYGYTFGSGTRLTVV.

The chain uses TRBV5-5 and TRBJ2-5; weak D call: TRBD2 (7 bases). The V end lost 9 bases, the J end lost 1 base, and 19 bases lay between the germline ends. CDR1 and CDR2 (germline): SGHKS, YYEKEE (reference sequence). The CDR3 loop spans 15 amino acids. CDR3 sequence (DNA): TGTGCCACCCACGGCGGGGGACAATTCCAAGAGACCCAGTACTTC. This codes for CATHGGGQFQETQYF. The variable domain in full, completed from reference TRBV5-5 and TRBJ2-5, reads DAGVTQSPTHLIKTRGQQVTLRCSPISGHKSVSWYQQVLGQGPQFIFQYYEKEERGRGNFPDRFSARQFPNYSSELNVNALLLGDSALYLCATHGGGQFQETQYFGPGTRLLVL.

The chain couples TRBV27 to TRBJ1-6, with D unclear. CDR3 size: 14 residues. Germline-derived CDR1 and CDR2 are MNHEY and SMNVEV (reference sequence). V was pared by 3 bases and J by 7 bases, with 10 bases between. CDR3 residues: CASSFSQYNSPLHF. The CDR3 coding sequence is TGTGCCAGCAGTTTTAGCCAGTACAATTCACCCCTCCACTTT.

The chain employs TRBV5-4 and TRBJ2-6; TRBD1 agrees at 7 bases. The CDR3 extends over 15 amino acids. The V and J ends lost 3 bases and 4 bases, in that order; junction bases with no gene match: 4. Germline V gene data show CDR1 as SGHNT and CDR2 as YYREEE (reference sequence). CDR3 region: CASSSQGSGANVLTF. The CDR3, as DNA: TGTGCCAGCAGCTCACAGGGGTCCGGGGCCAACGTCCTGACTTTC.

The gene calls are TRBV7-2 and TRBJ1-4; a weak D match, TRBD1 (5 bases). The CDR3 has 14 residues. Trimming took 3 bases from V and 2 from J, leaving 7 bases between them. CDR1 is SGHTA, CDR2 FQGNSA, per germline. CDR3 nucleotide sequence: TGTGCCAGCAGCTTCTCAGGGACTAATGAAAAACTGTTTTTT. It encodes CASSFSGTNEKLFF.

This rearrangement joins TRBV11-1 to TRBJ1-1, with D possibly matching TRBD1 (5 bases). Germline V CDR1 and CDR2: SGHAT, FQDESV (reference sequence). The CDR3 consists of 15 residues. The V end was cut by 5 bases, the J end by 2 bases, with 15 bases between. CDR3 sequence (DNA): TGTGCCAGCAGCCTAAACGGGGGGGGAAACACTGAAGCTTTCTTT. Translation: CASSLNGGGNTEAFF.

This rearrangement joins TRBV27 to TRBJ2-1; possible D gene TRBD2, 5 bases. Germline values: CDR1 MNHEY, CDR2 SMNVEV (reference sequence). The CDR3 is made up of 14 amino acids. V lost 3 bases to trimming and J lost 0 bases, with 6 bases between them. CDR3 sequence: CASSLTNSYNEQFF. The CDR3 coding sequence is TGTGCCAGCAGTTTGACTAACTCCTACAATGAGCAGTTCTTC.

The chain couples TRBV5-6 to TRBJ2-7; weak D call: TRBD2 (6 bases). CDR3 length equals 16 residues. CDR1 SGHDT and CDR2 YYEEEE come from the germline V gene. V lost 2 bases to trimming and J lost 2 bases, with 17 bases between them. DNA of the CDR3: TGTGCCAGCAGCTTTCCTGGGGGGTTAACAACCTACGAGCAGTACTTC. As protein: CASSFPGGLTTYEQYF.

In this sample, this clone turned up once. Here the CDR3 reads CASNPGAVAEAFF. CDR3 coding DNA: TGTGCCAGCAACCCCGGGGCGGTCGCTGAAGCTTTCTTT. The rearrangement links TRBV6-5 to TRBJ1-1; a possible D gene is TRBD1 (5 bases). The CDR3 is 13 amino acids. Germline CDR1 MNHEY, CDR2 SVGAGI. V lost 7 bases and J lost 6, with 15 bases in between.

The V and J genes are TRBV18 and TRBJ1-6, with 8 bases that match TRBD1. After removal of 3 bases from V and 5 bases from J, the junction contained 3 bases not matched to a gene. The CDR3 covers 15 residues. Germline V CDR1 and CDR2: KGHSH, LQKENI. As DNA, the CDR3 is TGTGCCAGCTCACCGAAGACAGGGGATAATTCACCCCTCCACTTT. It yields the protein CASSPKTGDNSPLHF.

This clone was detected only a few times. The rearrangement links TRBV6-1 to TRBJ1-2; D ambiguous. The germline V gene encodes CDR1 MNHNS and CDR2 SASEGT. V lost 5 bases and J lost 1, with 8 bases in between. This CDR3 contains 13 residues. CDR3 protein: CASSIEVNYGYTF. The CDR3 DNA is TGTGCCAGCAGTATTGAGGTTAACTATGGCTACACCTTC.

The gene calls are TRBV4-2 and TRBJ2-7; the D gene is possibly TRBD2 (6 bases). There are 16 residues in the CDR3. V was pared by 0 bases and J by 1 base, with 13 bases between. CDR1 and CDR2 from the germline V gene are LGHNA and YNFKEQ. The CDR3 loop reads CASSQDFGGTSYEQYF. In DNA, the CDR3 is TGTGCCAGCAGCCAAGATTTCGGGGGAACATCCTACGAGCAGTACTTC.

In DNA form, the CDR3 reads TGCGCCAGCAGACCCCCGGGACGCGGAAGCCTTGGCTACACCTTC. Protein product: CASRPPGRGSLGYTF. The chain uses TRBV4-1 and TRBJ1-2, with D possibly being TRBD1 (5 bases). CDR1 and CDR2 (germline): MGHRA, YSYEKL. V dropped 6 bases and J dropped 7 bases, with 21 bases sitting between them. The CDR3 totals 15 residues.

This chain connects TRBV11-3 to TRBJ2-3; possible D gene TRBD2, 6 bases. CDR3 length: 16 amino acids. Trimming pared 3 bases from V and 0 bases from J, leaving 13 bases between. Germline V gene sequence: CDR1 SGHNT, CDR2 YENEEA. In DNA, the CDR3 is TGTGCCAGCAGCTTTGGAGGGCTGGGGAGCACAGATACGCAGTATTTT. This encodes CASSFGGLGSTDTQYF.

The DNA for the CDR3 is TGTGCCAGCAGCCAAGATTACCGACAGGGCTCGGGCTATGGCTACACCTTC. Translated: CASSQDYRQGSGYGYTF. The chain carries TRBV4-2 and TRBJ1-2; 7 positions match TRBD1. V lost 0 bases to trimming and J lost 4 bases; unmatched junction nucleotides: 11. Per germline, CDR1 LGHNA and CDR2 YNFKEQ. This CDR3 region has 17 residues.

The V call is TRBV5-5, the J call TRBJ2-7; the D call may be TRBD1 or TRBD2 (5 bases each). CDR1 SGHKS and CDR2 YYEKEE come from the germline V gene (reference sequence). The CDR3 is 15 amino acids. The V gene lost 5 bases and the J gene lost 0 bases, with 15 bases spanning the gap. The CDR3 loop is CASRPRGRSSYEQYF. The CDR3 coding sequence is TGTGCCAGCAGACCGAGGGGCCGGAGCTCCTACGAGCAGTACTTC.

In this sample, this clone is medium-sized (0.01 to 0.1%). This chain links TRBV19 with TRBJ2-7; the match to TRBD2 covers 9 bases. Looked up from germline, CDR1 is LNHDA and CDR2 is SQIVND (reference sequence). The J segment lost 5 bases and the V segment lost 2 bases, leaving 7 bases of the junction unmatched. This CDR3 spans 15 amino acids. CDR3 sequence reads: CASSISAGGPNEQYF. The CDR3 DNA reads TGTGCCAGTAGTATATCGGCGGGAGGGCCCAACGAGCAGTACTTC. Variable domain in full (rest from reference TRBV19 and TRBJ2-7): DGGITQSPKYLFRKEGQNVTLSCEQNLNHDAMYWYRQDPGQGLRLIYYSQIVNDFQKGDIAEGYSVSREKKESFPLTVTSAQKNPTAFYLCASSISAGGPNEQYFGPGTRLTVT.